The 11 T cell receptor beta chains reported below all come from one sample, sequenced in a study of identical twins. TCRdb called the 5' RACE reads again in MiXCR, with one record for every CDR3 protein. Of 640,000 or so distinct CDR3 sequences listed, 5.5% to 6.5% are singletons. The sequenced sample was naive T cells sorted from blood. The receptor source for this set is a man aged 18-30 years in good health.

The V call is TRBV24-1, the J call TRBJ2-2; TRBD1 agrees at 8 bases. With 4 bases clipped from V and 4 bases from J, the junction kept 7 bases outside the gene matches. This CDR3 is built from 16 residues. The germline V gene encodes CDR1 KGHDR and CDR2 SFDVKD. The CDR3 nucleotides are TGTGCCACCAGTGACCCAGGGGGCTGGGGCACCGGGGAGCTGTTTTTT. Its protein product is CATSDPGGWGTGELFF.

This clonotype was recorded at least ten times. The V gene is TRBV5-1, the J gene TRBJ2-5, with TRBD2 matching 7 bases. This CDR3 spans 15 amino acids. Germline trimming cut 3 bases from V and 4 bases from J; bases unmatched to any gene: 9. Germline assignment: CDR1 SGHRS and CDR2 YFSETQ. The CDR3 nucleotides are TGCGCCAGCAGCTCCCCCGCGGGAGTACGAGAGACCCAGTACTTC. This translates into CASSSPAGVRETQYF.

This clonotype was detected ten times or more. The genes are TRBV20-1 and TRBJ2-1, with D perhaps TRBD1 (5 bases). CDR1 DFQATT and CDR2 SNEGSKA come from the germline V gene (reference sequence). V lost 3 bases and J 4 bases, leaving 10 bases between the germline ends. The CDR3 extends over 13 amino acids. The CDR3 bases are TGCAGTGCTAGGCACAGGCAATACAATGAGCAGTTCTTC. This translates into CSARHRQYNEQFF.

This clonotype was counted only a few times. This chain links TRBV6-2 or TRBV6-3 with TRBJ2-5, with 14 bases aligning to TRBD2. CDR3 size: 16 residues. The V segment lost 2 bases and the J segment 3 bases; nucleotides outside the gene matches: 2. Germline V lookup: CDR1 MNHEY, CDR2 SVGEGT. CDR3 loop: CASSYRLAGGKETQYF. The CDR3 region has the DNA TGTGCCAGCAGTTACCGACTAGCGGGAGGGAAAGAGACCCAGTACTTC.

V is TRBV4-1 and J is TRBJ2-2; a weak D match, TRBD2 (6 bases). Trimming took off 4 bases at V and 6 bases at J, with 18 bases between the two ends. The CDR3 contains 16 residues. Germline V gene lookup returns CDR1 MGHRA and CDR2 YSYEKL. The CDR3 region has the DNA TGCGCCAGCAGCCTCATTGGAGGGTCCGACCCCGGGGAGCTGTTTTTT. Amino acids: CASSLIGGSDPGELFF.

V usage is TRBV20-1 and J usage is TRBJ1-2, with D perhaps matching TRBD1 (5 bases). V was pared by 0 bases and J by 8 bases, with 13 bases between. CDR3 length equals 13 residues. The V gene's germline CDR1 is DFQATT and CDR2 SNEGSKA (reference sequence). Written as DNA, the CDR3 is TGCAGTGCTAGAGATAGTCAGGGTGACGGCTACACCTTC. Protein product: CSARDSQGDGYTF.

This clonotype appeared a few times. The J gene is TRBJ2-1, the V gene TRBV19, with 13 bases matching TRBD2. CDR1 is LNHDA and CDR2 is SQIVND in the germline V gene (reference sequence). V was pared by 3 bases and J by 6 bases, with 2 bases of the junction left unmatched. CDR3 length: 15 residues. CDR3 sequence reads: CASSITSGRANEQFF. Written as DNA, the CDR3 is TGTGCCAGTAGTATTACTAGCGGGAGGGCCAATGAGCAGTTCTTC. The variable domain in full, with the rest retrieved from reference TRBV19 and TRBJ2-1, is DGGITQSPKYLFRKEGQNVTLSCEQNLNHDAMYWYRQDPGQGLRLIYYSQIVNDFQKGDIAEGYSVSREKKESFPLTVTSAQKNPTAFYLCASSITSGRANEQFFGPGTRLTVL.

This clonotype was seen many times. V and J are TRBV7-6 and TRBJ2-2, with TRBD1 matching over 7 bases. Per the germline V gene, CDR1 is SGHVS and CDR2 is FNYEAQ. This CDR3 has 13 residues. The V gene end was trimmed by 4 bases and the J gene end by 8 bases; junction bases not matched to a gene: 4. CDR3 protein: CASSSTGHGELFF. CDR3 DNA: TGTGCCAGCAGCTCGACAGGGCATGGGGAGCTGTTTTTT.

The chain recombines TRBV7-8 with TRBJ2-1, with D uncertain. Germline V lookup: CDR1 SGHVS, CDR2 FQNEAQ. Trimming shortened V by 5 bases and J by 5 bases, and 16 bases separated the two germline ends. This CDR3 region has 15 residues. The CDR3 DNA sequence: TGTGCCAGCAGCCTTACTGTGGTGGTCAACAATGAGCAGTTCTTC. Translation gives CASSLTVVVNNEQFF.

This clonotype has a handful of counts. The chain recombines TRBV6-5 with TRBJ2-2; the match to TRBD1 covers 8 bases. Germline CDR1 is MNHEY and CDR2 is SVGAGI. J lost 6 bases, V lost 2 bases, and 11 bases had no gene match. The CDR3 runs to 17 residues. The CDR3 coding sequence is TGTGCCAGCAGTTACCTCCTTGGACAGGGTAGGGCCGGGGAGCTGTTTTTT. This codes for CASSYLLGQGRAGELFF.

This clonotype was counted many times. The chain joins TRBV27 to TRBJ2-7, with no clear D. Trimming removed 3 bases at V and 2 bases at J, with 11 bases between. The CDR3 is made up of 14 amino acids. CDR1 MNHEY and CDR2 SMNVEV come from the germline V gene (reference sequence). In nucleotides, the CDR3 is TGTGCCAGCAGTTTGAAGGCCAGCACCTACGAGCAGTACTTC. Its translation: CASSLKASTYEQYF.